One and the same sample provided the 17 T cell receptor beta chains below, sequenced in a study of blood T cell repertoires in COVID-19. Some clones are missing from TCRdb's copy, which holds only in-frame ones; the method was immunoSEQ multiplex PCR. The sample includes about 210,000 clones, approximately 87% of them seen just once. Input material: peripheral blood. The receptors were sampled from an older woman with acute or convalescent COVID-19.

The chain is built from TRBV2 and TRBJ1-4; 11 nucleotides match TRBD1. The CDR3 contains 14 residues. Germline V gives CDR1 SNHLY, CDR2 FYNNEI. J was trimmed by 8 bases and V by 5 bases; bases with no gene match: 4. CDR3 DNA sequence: TGTGCCAGCAGTCGGGACAGGGGGAAAGAAAAACTGTTTTTT. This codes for CASSRDRGKEKLFF.

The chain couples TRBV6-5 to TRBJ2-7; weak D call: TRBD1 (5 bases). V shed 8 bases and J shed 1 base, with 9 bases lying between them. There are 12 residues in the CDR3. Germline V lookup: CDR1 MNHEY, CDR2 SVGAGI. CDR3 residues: CASFTGSYEQYF. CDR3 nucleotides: TGTGCCAGCTTCACAGGATCCTACGAGCAGTACTTC.

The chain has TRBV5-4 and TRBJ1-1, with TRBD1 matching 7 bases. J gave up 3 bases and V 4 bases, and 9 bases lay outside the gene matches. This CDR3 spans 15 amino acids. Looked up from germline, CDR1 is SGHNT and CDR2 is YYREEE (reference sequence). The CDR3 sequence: CASSPAGGKDTEAFF. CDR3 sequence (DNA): TGTGCCAGCAGCCCCGCAGGGGGAAAGGACACTGAAGCTTTCTTT.

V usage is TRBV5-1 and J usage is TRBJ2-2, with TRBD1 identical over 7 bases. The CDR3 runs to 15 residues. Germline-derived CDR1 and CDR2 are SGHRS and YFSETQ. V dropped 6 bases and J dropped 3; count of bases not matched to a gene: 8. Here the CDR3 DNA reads TGCGCCAGCAATACTCATACAGGGGACACCGGGGAGCTGTTTTTT. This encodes CASNTHTGDTGELFF.

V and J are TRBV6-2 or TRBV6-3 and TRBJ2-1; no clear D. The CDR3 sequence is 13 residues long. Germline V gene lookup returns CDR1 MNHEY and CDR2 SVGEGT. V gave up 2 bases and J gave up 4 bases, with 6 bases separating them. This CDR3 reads CASSYVSYNEQFF. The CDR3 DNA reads TGTGCCAGCAGTTACGTCTCTTACAATGAGCAGTTCTTC.

CDR3 sequence (DNA): TGTGCCAGCAGCCCGGGACAGGGGATCTCCTACGAGCAGTACTTC. Amino acids: CASSPGQGISYEQYF. The chain employs TRBV11-2 and TRBJ2-7, with 10 nucleotides matching TRBD1. The CDR3 has 15 amino acids. In germline, CDR1 is SGHAT, CDR2 FQNNGV. Trimming removed 5 bases from V and 0 bases from J; junction bases left unmatched: 4.

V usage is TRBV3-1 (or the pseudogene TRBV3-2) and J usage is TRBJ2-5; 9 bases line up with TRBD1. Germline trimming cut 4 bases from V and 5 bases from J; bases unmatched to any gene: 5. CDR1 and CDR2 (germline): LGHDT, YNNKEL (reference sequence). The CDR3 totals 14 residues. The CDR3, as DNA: TGTGCCAGCAGCCTACAGGGGGCCGGGGAGACCCAGTACTTC. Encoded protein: CASSLQGAGETQYF.

In DNA form, the CDR3 reads TGTGCCAGCTCACCAGCCGGGTGGCAAGTCTACGAGCAGTACTTC. Protein sequence: CASSPAGWQVYEQYF. This chain uses TRBV18 with TRBJ2-7, with D hard to call. The CDR3 spans 15 residues. CDR1 and CDR2 from the germline V gene are KGHSH and LQKENI. V dropped 2 bases and J dropped 3 bases, with 14 bases sitting between them.

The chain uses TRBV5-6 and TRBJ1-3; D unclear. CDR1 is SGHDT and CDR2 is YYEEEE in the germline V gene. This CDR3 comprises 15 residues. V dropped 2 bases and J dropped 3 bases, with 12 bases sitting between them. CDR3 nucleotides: TGTGCCAGCAGCTTCCCCGGACGGGGTGGAAACACCATATATTTT. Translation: CASSFPGRGGNTIYF. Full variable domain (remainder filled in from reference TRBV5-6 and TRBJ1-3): DAGVTQSPTHLIKTRGQQVTLRCSPKSGHDTVSWYQQALGQGPQFIFQYYEEEERQRGNFPDRFSGHQFPNYSSELNVNALLLGDSALYLCASSFPGRGGNTIYFGEGSWLTVV.

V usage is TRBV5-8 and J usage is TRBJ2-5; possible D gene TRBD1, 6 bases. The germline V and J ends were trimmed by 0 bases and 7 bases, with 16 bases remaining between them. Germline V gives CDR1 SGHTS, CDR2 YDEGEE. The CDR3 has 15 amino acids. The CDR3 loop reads CASSLEGSATGTQYF. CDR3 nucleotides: TGTGCCAGCAGCTTGGAGGGTTCGGCGACAGGGACCCAGTACTTC.

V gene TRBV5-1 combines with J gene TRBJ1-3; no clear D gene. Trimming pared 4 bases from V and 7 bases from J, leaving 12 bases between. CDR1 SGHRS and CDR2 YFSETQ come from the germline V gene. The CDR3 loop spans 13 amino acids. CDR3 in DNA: TGCGCCAGCAGCGAAGGAGGCGCGAACACCATATATTTT. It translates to CASSEGGANTIYF. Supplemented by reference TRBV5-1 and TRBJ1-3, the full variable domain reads KAGVTQTPRYLIKTRGQQVTLSCSPISGHRSVSWYQQTPGQGLQFLFEYFSETQRNKGNFPGRFSGRQFSNSRSEMNVSTLELGDSALYLCASSEGGANTIYFGEGSWLTVV.

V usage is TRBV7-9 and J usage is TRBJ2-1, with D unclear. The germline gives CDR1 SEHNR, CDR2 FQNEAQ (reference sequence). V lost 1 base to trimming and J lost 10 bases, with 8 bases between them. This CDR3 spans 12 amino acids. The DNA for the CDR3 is TGTGCCAGCAGCTTAGAACAGCCGGAGCAGTTCTTC. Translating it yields CASSLEQPEQFF.

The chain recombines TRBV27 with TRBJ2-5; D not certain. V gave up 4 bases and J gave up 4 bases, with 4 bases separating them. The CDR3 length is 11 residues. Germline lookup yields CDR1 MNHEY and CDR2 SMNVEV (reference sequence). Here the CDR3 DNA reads TGTGCCAGCAGTTCCAGAGAGACCCAGTACTTC. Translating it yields CASSSRETQYF.

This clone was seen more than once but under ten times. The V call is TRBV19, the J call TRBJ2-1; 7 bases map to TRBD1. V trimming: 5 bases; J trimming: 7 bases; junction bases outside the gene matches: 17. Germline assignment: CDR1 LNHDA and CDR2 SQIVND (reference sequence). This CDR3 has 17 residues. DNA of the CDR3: TGTGCCAGTAGTGCCGTCAGGGGGACCCTCTCTTGGAATGAGCAGTTCTTC. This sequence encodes CASSAVRGTLSWNEQFF.

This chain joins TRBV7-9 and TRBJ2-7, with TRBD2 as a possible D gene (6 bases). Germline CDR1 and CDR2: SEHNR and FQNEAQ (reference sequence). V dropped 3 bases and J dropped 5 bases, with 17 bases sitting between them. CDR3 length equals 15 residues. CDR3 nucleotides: TGTGCCAGCAGCTTTCAGGGTTCTCGGGGGAACGAGCAGTACTTC. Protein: CASSFQGSRGNEQYF.

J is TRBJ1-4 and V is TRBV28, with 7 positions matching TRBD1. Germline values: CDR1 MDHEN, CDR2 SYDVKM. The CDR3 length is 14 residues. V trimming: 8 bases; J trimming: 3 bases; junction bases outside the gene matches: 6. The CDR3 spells CASRGQGANEKLFF. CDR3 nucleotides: TGTGCCAGCCGAGGGCAGGGGGCTAATGAAAAACTGTTTTTT.

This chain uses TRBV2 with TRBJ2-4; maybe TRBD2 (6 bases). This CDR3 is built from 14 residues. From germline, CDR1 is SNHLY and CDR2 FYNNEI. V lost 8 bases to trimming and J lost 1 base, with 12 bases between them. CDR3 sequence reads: CASESGGAKNIQYF. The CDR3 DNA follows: TGTGCCAGCGAATCTGGAGGGGCCAAAAACATTCAGTACTTC. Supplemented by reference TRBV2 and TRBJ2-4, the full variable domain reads EPEVTQTPSHQVTQMGQEVILRCVPISNHLYFYWYRQILGQKVEFLVSFYNNEISEKSEIFDDQFSVERPDGSNFTLKIRSTKLEDSAMYFCASESGGAKNIQYFGAGTRLSVL.